The 5 T cell receptor beta chains reported below all come from one sample, sequenced in a study of blood T cell repertoires in COVID-19. Sequencing used immunoSEQ multiplex PCR; TCRdb keeps in-frame clones, though not all of them. The data hold more than 75,000 clones, with 80% to 90% observed a single time. Source material: peripheral blood. The receptors shown here come from a middle-aged man with COVID-19, enrolled during active disease.

The V gene is TRBV9, the J gene TRBJ1-3; 10 bases align to TRBD1. After removal of 3 bases from V and 1 base from J, the junction contained 7 bases not matched to a gene. Germline-derived CDR1 and CDR2 are SGDLS and YYNGEE. The length of the CDR3 is 17 residues. CDR3 coding DNA: TGTGCCAGCAGCGCCATAAGGGACAGGGGTTCTGGAAACACCATATATTTT. Protein product: CASSAIRDRGSGNTIYF.

CDR3 sequence reads: CASSLDVGSSYNSPLHF. The CDR3 DNA is TGTGCCAGCAGCTTAGATGTGGGGAGCTCCTATAATTCACCCCTCCACTTT. The chain combines TRBV11-2 with TRBJ1-6, with D unresolved. From germline, CDR1 is SGHAT and CDR2 FQNNGV. CDR3 length: 17 residues. V lost 0 bases, J lost 0 bases, and 9 bases lay in between.

V gene TRBV5-4 combines with J gene TRBJ2-1, with 7 bases matching TRBD2. Germline loops: CDR1 SGHNT, CDR2 YYREEE (reference sequence). V lost 1 base and J lost 5; bases outside the gene matches: 9. The CDR3 is made up of 16 amino acids. CDR3 sequence reads: CASSLSGGGLDNEQFF. In DNA form, the CDR3 reads TGTGCCAGCAGCTTGTCCGGCGGGGGTTTGGACAATGAGCAGTTCTTC. The full variable domain, in which reference TRBV5-4 and TRBJ2-1 provide the parts outside the CDR3, is ETGVTQSPTHLIKTRGQQVTLRCSSQSGHNTVSWYQQALGQGPQFIFQYYREEENGRGNFPPRFSGLQFPNYSSELNVNALELDDSALYLCASSLSGGGLDNEQFFGPGTRLTVL.

The rearrangement joins TRBV28 to TRBJ1-2; 7 positions match TRBD1. V lost 5 bases and J lost 8; bases outside the gene matches: 11. The CDR3 extends over 14 amino acids. The V gene's germline CDR1 is MDHEN and CDR2 SYDVKM. CDR3 sequence: CASSRYRGRRGYTF. The CDR3 DNA reads TGTGCCAGCAGTCGGTACAGGGGTCGGCGGGGCTACACCTTC.

The rearrangement joins TRBV5-1 to TRBJ1-2; 7 nucleotides align to TRBD1. V lost 4 bases and J lost 10; bases outside the gene matches: 10. This CDR3 contains 13 residues. The germline V gene encodes CDR1 SGHRS and CDR2 YFSETQ. This CDR3 is CASSPGTAIAYTF. The CDR3 DNA reads as TGCGCCAGCAGCCCCGGGACAGCTATTGCCTACACCTTC.